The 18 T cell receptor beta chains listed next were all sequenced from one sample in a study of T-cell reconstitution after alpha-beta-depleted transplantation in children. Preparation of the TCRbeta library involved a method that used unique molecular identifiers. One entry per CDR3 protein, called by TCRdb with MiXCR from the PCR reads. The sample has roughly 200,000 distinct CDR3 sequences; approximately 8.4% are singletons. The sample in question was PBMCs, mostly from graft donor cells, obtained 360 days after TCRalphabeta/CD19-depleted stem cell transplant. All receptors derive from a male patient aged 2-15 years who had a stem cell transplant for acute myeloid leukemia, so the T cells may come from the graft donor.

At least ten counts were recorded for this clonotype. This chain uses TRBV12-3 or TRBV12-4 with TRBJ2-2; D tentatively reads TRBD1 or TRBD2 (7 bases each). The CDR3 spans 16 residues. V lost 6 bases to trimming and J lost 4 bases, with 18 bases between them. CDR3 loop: CASRPLPGGGTGELFF. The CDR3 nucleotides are TGTGCCAGCAGGCCCCTCCCAGGGGGGGGCACCGGGGAGCTGTTTTTT.

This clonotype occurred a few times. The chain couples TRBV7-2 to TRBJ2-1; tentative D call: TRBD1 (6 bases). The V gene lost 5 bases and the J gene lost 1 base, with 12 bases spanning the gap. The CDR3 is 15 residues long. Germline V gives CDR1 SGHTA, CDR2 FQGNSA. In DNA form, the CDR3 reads TGTGCCAGCAGCCTAAAGGACAGTTCCTACAATGAGCAGTTCTTC. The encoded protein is CASSLKDSSYNEQFF.

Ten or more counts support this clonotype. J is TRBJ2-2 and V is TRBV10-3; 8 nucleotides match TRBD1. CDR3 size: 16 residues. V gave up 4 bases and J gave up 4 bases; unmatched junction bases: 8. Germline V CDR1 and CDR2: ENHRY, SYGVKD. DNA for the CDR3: TGTGCCATCAGTGGTCAGGGGGCCCGAGGCACCGGGGAGCTGTTTTTT. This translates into CAISGQGARGTGELFF.

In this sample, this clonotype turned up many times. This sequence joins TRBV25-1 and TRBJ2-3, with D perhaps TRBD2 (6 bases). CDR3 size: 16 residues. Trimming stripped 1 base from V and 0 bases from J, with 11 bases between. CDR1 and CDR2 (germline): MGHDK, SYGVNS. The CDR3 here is CASSEFLAPSTDTQYF. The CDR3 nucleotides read TGTGCCAGCAGTGAATTCCTAGCGCCTAGCACAGATACGCAGTATTTT.

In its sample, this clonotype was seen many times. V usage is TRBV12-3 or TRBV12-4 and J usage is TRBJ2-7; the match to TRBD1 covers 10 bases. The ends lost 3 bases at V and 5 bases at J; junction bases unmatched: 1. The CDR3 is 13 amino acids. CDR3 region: CASSFGTGDEQYF. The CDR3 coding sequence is TGTGCCAGCAGTTTTGGGACAGGGGACGAGCAGTACTTC.

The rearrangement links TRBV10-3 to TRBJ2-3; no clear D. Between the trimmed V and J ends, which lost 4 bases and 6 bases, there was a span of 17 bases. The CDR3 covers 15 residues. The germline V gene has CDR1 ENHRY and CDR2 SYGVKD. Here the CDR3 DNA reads TGTGCCATCAGTGTCCGAGTCGCCCCCCGGGATACGCAGTATTTT. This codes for CAISVRVAPRDTQYF.

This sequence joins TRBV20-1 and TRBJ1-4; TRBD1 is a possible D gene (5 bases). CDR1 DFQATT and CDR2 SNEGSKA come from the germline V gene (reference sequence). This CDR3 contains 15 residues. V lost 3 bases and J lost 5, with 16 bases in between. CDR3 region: CSASSSGTPNEKLFF. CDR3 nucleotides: TGCAGTGCTAGTTCCTCCGGGACCCCAAATGAAAAACTGTTTTTT.

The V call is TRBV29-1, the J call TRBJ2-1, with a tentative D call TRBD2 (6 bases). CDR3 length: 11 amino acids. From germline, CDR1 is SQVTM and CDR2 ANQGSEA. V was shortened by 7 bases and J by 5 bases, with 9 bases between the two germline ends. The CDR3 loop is CSAGGNNEQFF. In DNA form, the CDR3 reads TGCAGCGCCGGAGGGAACAATGAGCAGTTCTTC.

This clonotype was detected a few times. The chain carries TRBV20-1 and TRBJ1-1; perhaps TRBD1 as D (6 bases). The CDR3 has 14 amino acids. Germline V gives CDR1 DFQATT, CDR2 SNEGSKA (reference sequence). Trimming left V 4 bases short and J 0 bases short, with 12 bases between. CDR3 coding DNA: TGCAGTGCTATCTTCGACAGGATGAACACTGAAGCTTTCTTT. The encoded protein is CSAIFDRMNTEAFF.

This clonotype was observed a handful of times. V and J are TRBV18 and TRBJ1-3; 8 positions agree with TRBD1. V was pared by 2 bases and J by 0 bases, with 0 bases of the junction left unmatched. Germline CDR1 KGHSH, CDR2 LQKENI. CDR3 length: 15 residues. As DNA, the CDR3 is TGTGCCAGCTCACCAGGACAGGGCTCTGGAAACACCATATATTTT. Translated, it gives CASSPGQGSGNTIYF.

The chain's CDR3 is CASSPGRTSYEQYF. The CDR3 DNA reads as TGTGCCAGCTCACCAGGAAGGACCTCCTACGAGCAGTACTTC. This chain joins TRBV18 and TRBJ2-7; the D is unclear. The CDR3 is made up of 14 amino acids. V dropped 2 bases and J dropped 0 bases, with 8 bases sitting between them. Germline values: CDR1 KGHSH, CDR2 LQKENI.

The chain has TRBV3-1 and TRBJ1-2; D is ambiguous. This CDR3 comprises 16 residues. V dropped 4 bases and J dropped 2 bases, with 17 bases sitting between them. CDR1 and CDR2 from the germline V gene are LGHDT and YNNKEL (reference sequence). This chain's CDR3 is CASSPRFGRKNYGYTF. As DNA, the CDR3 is TGTGCCAGCAGCCCCCGATTTGGGAGGAAGAACTATGGCTACACCTTC.

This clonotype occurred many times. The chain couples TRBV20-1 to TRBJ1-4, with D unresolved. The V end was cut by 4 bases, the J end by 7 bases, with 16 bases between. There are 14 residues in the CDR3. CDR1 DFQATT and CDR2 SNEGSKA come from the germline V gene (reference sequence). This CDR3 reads CSANPDLSAEKLFF. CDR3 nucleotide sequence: TGCAGTGCTAACCCCGACTTAAGTGCTGAAAAACTGTTTTTT.

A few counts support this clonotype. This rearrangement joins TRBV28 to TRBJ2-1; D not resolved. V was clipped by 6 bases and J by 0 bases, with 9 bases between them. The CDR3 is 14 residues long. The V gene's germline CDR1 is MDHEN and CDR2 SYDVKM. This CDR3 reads CASSSGYSYNEQFF. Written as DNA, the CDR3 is TGTGCCAGCAGCTCTGGGTACTCCTACAATGAGCAGTTCTTC.

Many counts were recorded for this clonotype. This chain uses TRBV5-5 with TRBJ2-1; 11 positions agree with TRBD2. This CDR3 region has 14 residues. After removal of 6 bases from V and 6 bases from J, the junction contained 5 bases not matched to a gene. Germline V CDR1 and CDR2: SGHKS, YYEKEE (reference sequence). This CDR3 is CASTLAGGINEQFF. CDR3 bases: TGTGCCAGCACCCTAGCGGGGGGCATCAATGAGCAGTTCTTC.

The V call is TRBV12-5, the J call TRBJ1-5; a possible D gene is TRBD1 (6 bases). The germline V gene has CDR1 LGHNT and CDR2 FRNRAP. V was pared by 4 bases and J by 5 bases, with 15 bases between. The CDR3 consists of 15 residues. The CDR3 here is CASGSLDRKDQPQHF. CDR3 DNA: TGTGCTAGTGGTTCACTTGACAGGAAGGATCAGCCCCAGCATTTT.

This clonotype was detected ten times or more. CDR3 sequence (DNA): TGTGCCAGCAGCTTAGGCGGGCAGGTCCGGGACGAGCAGTACTTC. This codes for CASSLGGQVRDEQYF. V gene TRBV7-9 combines with J gene TRBJ2-7; D is perhaps TRBD2 (5 bases). CDR3 length: 15 residues. Trimming left V 1 base short and J 5 bases short, with 15 bases between. Germline loops: CDR1 SEHNR, CDR2 FQNEAQ (reference sequence).

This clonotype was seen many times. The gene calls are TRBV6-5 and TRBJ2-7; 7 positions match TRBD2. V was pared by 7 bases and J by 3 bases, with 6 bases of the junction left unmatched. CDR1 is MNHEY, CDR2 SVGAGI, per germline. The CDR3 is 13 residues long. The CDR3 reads CASKFGGGYEQYV. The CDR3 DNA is TGTGCCAGCAAGTTTGGCGGGGGCTACGAGCAGTACGTC.